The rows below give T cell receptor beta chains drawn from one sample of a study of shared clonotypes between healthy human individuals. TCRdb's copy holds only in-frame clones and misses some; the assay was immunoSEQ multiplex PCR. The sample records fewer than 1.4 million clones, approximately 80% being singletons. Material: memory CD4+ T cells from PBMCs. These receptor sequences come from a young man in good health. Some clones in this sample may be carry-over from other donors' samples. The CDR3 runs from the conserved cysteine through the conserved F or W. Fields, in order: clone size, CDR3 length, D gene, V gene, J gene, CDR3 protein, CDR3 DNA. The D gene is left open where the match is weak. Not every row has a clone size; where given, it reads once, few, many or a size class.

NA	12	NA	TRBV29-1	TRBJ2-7	CSVEGVGYEQYF	TGCAGCGTTGAGGGGGTGGGGTACGAGCAGTACTTC
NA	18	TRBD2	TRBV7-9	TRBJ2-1	CASTGASGRASVWNEQFF	TGTGCCAGCACGGGGGCTAGCGGGAGGGCCTCGGTTTGGAATGAGCAGTTCTTC
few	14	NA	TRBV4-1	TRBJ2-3	CASSQDGAADTQYF	TGCGCCAGCAGCCAAGATGGAGCTGCAGATACGCAGTATTTT
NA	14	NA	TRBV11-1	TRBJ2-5	CASSLGLIWETQYF	TGTGCCAGCAGCTTGGGACTCATATGGGAGACCCAGTACTTC
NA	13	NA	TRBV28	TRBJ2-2	CAISRRVDGELFF	TGTGCCATCAGCAGGCGGGTAGACGGGGAGCTGTTTTTT
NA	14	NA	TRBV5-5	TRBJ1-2	CASSLAWDNYGYTF	TGTGCCAGCAGCTTGGCCTGGGATAACTATGGCTACACCTTC
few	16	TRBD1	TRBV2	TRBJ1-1	CASRGTGRAEGAEAFF	TGTGCCAGCAGGGGGACAGGCAGGGCGGAAGGCGCTGAAGCTTTCTTT
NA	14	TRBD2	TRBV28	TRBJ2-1	CASSFISGDNEQFF	TGTGCCAGCAGTTTTATTAGCGGGGACAATGAGCAGTTCTTC
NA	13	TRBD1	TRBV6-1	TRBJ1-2	CASPQGANYGYTF	TGTGCCAGCCCCCAGGGGGCCAACTATGGCTACACCTTC
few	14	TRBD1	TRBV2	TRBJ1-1	CASSPGGPNTEAFF	TGTGCCAGCAGTCCAGGGGGACCGAACACTGAAGCTTTCTTT
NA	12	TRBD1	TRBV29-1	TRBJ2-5	CSVLTGMETQYF	TGCAGCGTTTTGACAGGGATGGAGACCCAGTACTTC
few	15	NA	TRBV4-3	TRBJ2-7	CASSPVGGRSYEQYF	TGCGCCAGCAGCCCCGTTGGGGGTAGATCCTACGAGCAGTACTTC
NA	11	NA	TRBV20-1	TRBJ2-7	CSARNRDEQYF	TGCAGTGCTAGAAATAGGGACGAGCAGTACTTC
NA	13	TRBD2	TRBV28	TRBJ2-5	CASREGLEETQYF	TGTGCCAGCAGGGAGGGACTAGAAGAGACCCAGTACTTC
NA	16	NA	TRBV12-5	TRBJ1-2	CASGWTGQKRVYGYTF	TGTGCTAGTGGTTGGACTGGACAGAAGAGGGTCTATGGCTACACCTTC
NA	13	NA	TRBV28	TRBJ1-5	CASSLSVYQPQHF	TGTGCCAGCAGTTTATCAGTATATCAGCCCCAGCATTTT
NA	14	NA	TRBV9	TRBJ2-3	CASSVRGSGDTQYF	TGTGCCAGCAGCGTACGGGGGAGCGGGGATACGCAGTATTTT
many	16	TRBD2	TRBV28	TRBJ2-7	CASSLPFGGAEDEQYF	TGTGCCAGCAGTTTACCCTTCGGGGGGGCGGAGGACGAGCAGTACTTC
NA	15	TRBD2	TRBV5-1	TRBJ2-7	CASSFEASGHGEQYF	TGCGCCAGCAGCTTCGAGGCTAGCGGGCACGGTGAGCAGTACTTC
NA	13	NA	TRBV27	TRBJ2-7	CASRGTHGYEQYF	TGTGCCAGCAGGGGGACTCACGGCTATGAGCAGTACTTC
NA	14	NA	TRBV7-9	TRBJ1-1	CASSLATGPEKAFF	TGTGCCAGCAGCTTAGCGACCGGGCCCGAAAAAGCTTTCTTT
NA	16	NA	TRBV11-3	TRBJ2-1	CASSPSRLSSYNEQFF	TGTGCCAGCAGCCCTTCCCGTTTAAGCTCCTACAATGAGCAGTTCTTC
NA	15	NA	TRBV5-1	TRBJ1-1	CASSLLALEVGEAFF	TGCGCCAGCAGCTTACTAGCTTTGGAGGTGGGTGAAGCTTTCTTT
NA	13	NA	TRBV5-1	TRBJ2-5	CASRLDSQETQYF	TGCGCCAGCAGGCTGGACTCTCAAGAGACCCAGTACTTC
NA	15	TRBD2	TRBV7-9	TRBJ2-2	CASSSRLAGSGELFF	TGTGCCAGCAGCTCGAGGCTAGCGGGAAGCGGGGAGCTGTTTTTT